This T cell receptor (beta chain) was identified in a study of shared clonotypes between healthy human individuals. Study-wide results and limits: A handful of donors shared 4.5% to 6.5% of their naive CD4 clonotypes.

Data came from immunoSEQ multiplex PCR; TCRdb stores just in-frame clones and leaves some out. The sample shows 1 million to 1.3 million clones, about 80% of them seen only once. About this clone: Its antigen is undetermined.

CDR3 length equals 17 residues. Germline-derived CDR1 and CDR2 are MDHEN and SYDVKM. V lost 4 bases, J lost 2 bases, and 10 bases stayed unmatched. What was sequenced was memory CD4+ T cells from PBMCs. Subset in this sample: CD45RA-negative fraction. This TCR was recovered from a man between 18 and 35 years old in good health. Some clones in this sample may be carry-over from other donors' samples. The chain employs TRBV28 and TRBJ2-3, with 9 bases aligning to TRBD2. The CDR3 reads CASSSSRAGGFTDTQYF. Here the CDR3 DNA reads TGTGCCAGCAGTTCCTCCCGCGCGGGAGGGTTCACAGATACGCAGTATTTT.